This T cell receptor beta chain was recorded in a study of blood T cell repertoires in COVID-19. Study information: The study drew acute and convalescent COVID-19 samples from the United States, Italy and Spain. The analysed material was cDNA or gDNA that came from T cells, B-cell-depleted T cells, or PBMCs.

The table lists this clone with a count of one. It was during active infection that Seattle patients were enrolled and then longitudinally followed. CDR3 size: 14 residues. V dropped 4 bases and J dropped 5; count of bases not matched to a gene: 5. In germline, CDR1 is LNHDA, CDR2 SQIVND (reference sequence). In the study's own analysis: Amplification with reference gene primers provided the estimates of nucleated cell counts. TCRdb's table, derived via immunoSEQ multiplex PCR, lists solely in-frame clones and lacks some. The DNA gave D and trimming, while V, J and clone size come from that table. The data contain approximately 77,000 clones, 70% to 90% of them seen just once; the ten biggest clones take up 9.6%.

This TCR came from a man aged 50 to 60 with COVID-19, enrolled during active disease. The V gene is TRBV19, the J gene TRBJ2-5; TRBD2 matches at 9 bases. What was sequenced was peripheral blood. CDR3 loop: CASSTSGIRETQYF. CDR3 DNA sequence: TGTGCCAGTAGTACTAGCGGGATACGTGAGACCCAGTACTTC.